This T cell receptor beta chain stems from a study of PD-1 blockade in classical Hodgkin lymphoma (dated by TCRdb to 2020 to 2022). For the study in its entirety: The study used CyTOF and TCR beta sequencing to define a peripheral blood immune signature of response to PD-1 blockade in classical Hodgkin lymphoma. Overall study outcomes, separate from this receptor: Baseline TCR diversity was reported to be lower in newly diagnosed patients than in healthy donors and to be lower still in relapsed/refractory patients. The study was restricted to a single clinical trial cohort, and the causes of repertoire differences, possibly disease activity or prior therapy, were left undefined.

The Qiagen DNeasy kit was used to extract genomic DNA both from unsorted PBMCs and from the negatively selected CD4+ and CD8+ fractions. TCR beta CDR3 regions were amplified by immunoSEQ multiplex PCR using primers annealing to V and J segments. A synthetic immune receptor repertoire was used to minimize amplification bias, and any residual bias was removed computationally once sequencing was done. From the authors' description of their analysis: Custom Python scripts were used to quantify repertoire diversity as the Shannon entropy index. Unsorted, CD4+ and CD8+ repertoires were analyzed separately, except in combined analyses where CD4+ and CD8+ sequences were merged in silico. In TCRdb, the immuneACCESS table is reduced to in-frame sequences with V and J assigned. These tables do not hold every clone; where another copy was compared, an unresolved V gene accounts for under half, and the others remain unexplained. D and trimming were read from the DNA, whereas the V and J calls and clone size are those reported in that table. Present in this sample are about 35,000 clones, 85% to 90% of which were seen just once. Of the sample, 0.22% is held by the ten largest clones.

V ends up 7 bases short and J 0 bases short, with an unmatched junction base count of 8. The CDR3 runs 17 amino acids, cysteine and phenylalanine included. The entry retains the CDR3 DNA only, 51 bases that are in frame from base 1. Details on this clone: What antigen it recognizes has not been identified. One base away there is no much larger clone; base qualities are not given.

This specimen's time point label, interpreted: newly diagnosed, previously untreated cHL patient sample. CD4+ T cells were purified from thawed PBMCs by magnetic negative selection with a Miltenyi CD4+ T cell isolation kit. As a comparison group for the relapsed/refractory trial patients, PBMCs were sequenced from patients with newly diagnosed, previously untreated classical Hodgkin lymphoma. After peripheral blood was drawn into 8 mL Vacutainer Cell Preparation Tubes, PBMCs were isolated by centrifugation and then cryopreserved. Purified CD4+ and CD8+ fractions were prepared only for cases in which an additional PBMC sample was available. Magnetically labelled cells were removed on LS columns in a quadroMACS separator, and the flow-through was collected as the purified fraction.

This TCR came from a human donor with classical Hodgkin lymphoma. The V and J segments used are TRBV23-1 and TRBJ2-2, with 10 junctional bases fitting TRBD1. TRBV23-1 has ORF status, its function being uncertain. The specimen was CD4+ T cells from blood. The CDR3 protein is CASTPGQGITNTGELFF. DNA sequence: TGCGCCAGCACGCCGGGACAGGGGATAACGAACACCGGGGAGCTGTTTTTT.